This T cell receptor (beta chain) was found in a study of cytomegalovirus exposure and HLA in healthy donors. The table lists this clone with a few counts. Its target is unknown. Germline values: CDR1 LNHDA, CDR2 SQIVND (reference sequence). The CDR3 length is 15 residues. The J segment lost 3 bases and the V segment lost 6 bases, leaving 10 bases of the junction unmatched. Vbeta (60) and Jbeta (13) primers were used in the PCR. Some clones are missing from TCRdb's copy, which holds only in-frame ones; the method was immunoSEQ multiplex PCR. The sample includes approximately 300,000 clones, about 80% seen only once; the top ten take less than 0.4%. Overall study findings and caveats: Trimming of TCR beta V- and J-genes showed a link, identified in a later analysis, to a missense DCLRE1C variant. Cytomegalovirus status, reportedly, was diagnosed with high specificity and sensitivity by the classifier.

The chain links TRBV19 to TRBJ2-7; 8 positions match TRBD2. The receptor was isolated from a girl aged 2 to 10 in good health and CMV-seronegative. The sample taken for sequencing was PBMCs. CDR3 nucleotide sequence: TGTGCCAGTAGCGTAACTAGCGGTCAGATCTACGAGCAGTACTTC. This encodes CASSVTSGQIYEQYF.